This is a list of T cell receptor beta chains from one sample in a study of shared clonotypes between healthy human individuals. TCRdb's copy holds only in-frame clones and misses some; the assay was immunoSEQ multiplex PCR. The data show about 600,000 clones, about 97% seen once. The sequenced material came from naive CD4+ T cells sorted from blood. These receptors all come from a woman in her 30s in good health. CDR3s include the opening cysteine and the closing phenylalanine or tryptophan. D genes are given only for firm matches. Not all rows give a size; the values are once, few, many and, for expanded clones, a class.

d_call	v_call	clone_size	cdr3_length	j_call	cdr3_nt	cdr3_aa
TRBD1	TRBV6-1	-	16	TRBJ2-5	TGTGCCAGCAGTGGTGGGACAGGGGGCTACCGGGAGACCCAGTACTTC	CASSGGTGGYRETQYF
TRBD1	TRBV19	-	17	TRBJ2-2	TGTGCCAGTAGTATTGGCCCGGGACAGGGTAACACCGGGGAGCTGTTTTTT	CASSIGPGQGNTGELFF
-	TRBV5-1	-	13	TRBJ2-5	TGCGCCAGCCGTAGCCGGCATGGAGAGACCCAGTACTTC	CASRSRHGETQYF
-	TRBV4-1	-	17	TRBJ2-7	TGCGCCAGCAGCCAAGCCGACGGGACACTTGTCTCCTACGAGCAGTACTTC	CASSQADGTLVSYEQYF
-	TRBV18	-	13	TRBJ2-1	TGTGCCAGCTCAACCCGGGGCGGCAATGAGCAGTTCTTC	CASSTRGGNEQFF
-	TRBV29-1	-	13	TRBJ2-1	TGCAGCGTTGTCCCGGGACTTGGGGCTGAGCAGTTCTTC	CSVVPGLGAEQFF
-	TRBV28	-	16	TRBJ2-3	TGTGCCAGCAGTTTAGAACTGGAACCCGTCACAGATACGCAGTATTTT	CASSLELEPVTDTQYF
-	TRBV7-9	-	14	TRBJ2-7	TGTGCCAGCAGCTTAGGAGGACATTCCTACGAGCAGTACTTC	CASSLGGHSYEQYF
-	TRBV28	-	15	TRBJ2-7	TGTGCCAGCAGCCCCCCCGGGGGCCCTTCCTACGAGCAGTACTTC	CASSPPGGPSYEQYF
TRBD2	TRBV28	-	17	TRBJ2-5	TGTGCCAGCAGTTTAGCCCTGACTAGCGGGAGCCAAGAGACCCAGTACTTC	CASSLALTSGSQETQYF
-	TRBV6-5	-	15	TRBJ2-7	TGTGCCAGCAGTTTGGGGGGGGGCCGATGGGACGAGCAGTACTTC	CASSLGGGRWDEQYF
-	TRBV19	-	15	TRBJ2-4	TGTGCCAGTAGATCCTGGGGTGGCCCAGGGGCGGTTCAGTACTTC	CASRSWGGPGAVQYF
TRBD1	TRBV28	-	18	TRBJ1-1	TGTGCCAGCAGTTTCTATGTCCCAAGACAGGGGTTGGGCGCTGAAGCTTTCTTT	CASSFYVPRQGLGAEAFF
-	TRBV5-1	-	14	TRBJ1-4	TGCGCCAGCAGCTTCGGGACTCCTAATGAAAAACTGTTTTTT	CASSFGTPNEKLFF
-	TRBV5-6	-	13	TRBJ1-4	TGTGCCAGCAACTCGTGGGGTAATGAAAAACTGTTTTTT	CASNSWGNEKLFF
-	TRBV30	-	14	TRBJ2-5	TGTGCCTGGAGTGTACAGTTTCGGGGAGAGACCCAGTACTTC	CAWSVQFRGETQYF
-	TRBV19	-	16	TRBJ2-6	TGTGCCAGTAGTCCGCCAAGGCGCTCTGGGGCCAACGTCCTGACTTTC	CASSPPRRSGANVLTF
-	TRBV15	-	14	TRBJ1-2	TGTGCCATCAGCTTAGATATGGGAGGCTATGGCTACACCTTC	CAISLDMGGYGYTF
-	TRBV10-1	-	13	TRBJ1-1	TGCGCCAGCAGACCATCAGGGGCCACTGAAGCTTTCTTT	CASRPSGATEAFF
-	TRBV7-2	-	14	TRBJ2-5	TGTGCCAGCAACTTCCAGGCGGTGGGGGAGACCCAGTACTTC	CASNFQAVGETQYF
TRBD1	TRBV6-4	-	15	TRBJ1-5	TGTGCCAGCAGATCACAGGGGAGAGGGAATCAGCCCCAGCATTTT	CASRSQGRGNQPQHF
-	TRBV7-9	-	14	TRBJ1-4	TGTGCCAGCAGCTTTTCCACAACTAATGAAAAACTGTTTTTT	CASSFSTTNEKLFF
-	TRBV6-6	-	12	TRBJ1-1	TGTGCCAGCAGACCCACCTTGGGTGAAGCTTTCTTT	CASRPTLGEAFF
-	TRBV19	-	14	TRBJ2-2	TGTGCCAGTAGAAGGACGGATGTCACCGGGGAGCTGTTTTTT	CASRRTDVTGELFF
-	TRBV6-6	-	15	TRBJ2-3	TGTGCCAGCAGTAAATCGGGTGGGGACACAGATACGCAGTATTTT	CASSKSGGDTDTQYF
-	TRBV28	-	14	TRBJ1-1	TGTGCCAGCAACACCCACCGACAGGAGACTGAAGCTTTCTTT	CASNTHRQETEAFF
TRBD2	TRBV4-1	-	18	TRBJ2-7	TGCGCCAGCAGCCAAGTTGTTCTTCACGGGACTAGCGCCTACGAGCAGTACTTC	CASSQVVLHGTSAYEQYF
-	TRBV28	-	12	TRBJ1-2	TGTGCCAGCAGTTTTTTCAGCTATGGCTACACCTTC	CASSFFSYGYTF
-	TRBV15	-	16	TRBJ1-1	TGTGCCACCAGCAGTGACCTAGGATCCCGACGGGATGAAGCTTTCTTT	CATSSDLGSRRDEAFF
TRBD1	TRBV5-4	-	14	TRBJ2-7	TGTGCCAGCAGCTTGAGGACAGGGGGCTACGAGCAGTACTTC	CASSLRTGGYEQYF
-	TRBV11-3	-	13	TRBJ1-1	TGTGCCAGCAGCTTAGGTCAGTCAGGTGAAGCTTTCTTT	CASSLGQSGEAFF
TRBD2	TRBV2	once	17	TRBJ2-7	TGTGCCAGCAGTGAAGACCTCGGGGGCGGGAGGACCTACGAGCAGTACTTC	CASSEDLGGGRTYEQYF
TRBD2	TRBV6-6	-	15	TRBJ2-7	TGTGCCAGCAGCCACAGACTAGCGGGACAGTACGAGCAGTACTTC	CASSHRLAGQYEQYF
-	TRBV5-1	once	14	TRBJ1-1	TGCGCCAGCAGCCCCGGGGTTCGGAACACTGAAGCTTTCTTT	CASSPGVRNTEAFF
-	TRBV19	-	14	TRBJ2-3	TGTGCCAGTAGTATACAGGGTAGCACAGATACGCAGTATTTT	CASSIQGSTDTQYF
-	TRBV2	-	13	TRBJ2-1	TGTGCCAGTTCTATGGGCTCCTACAATGAGCAGTTCTTC	CASSMGSYNEQFF
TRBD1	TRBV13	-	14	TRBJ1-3	TGTGCCAGCAGCGACAGGGGCTCTGGAAACACCATATATTTT	CASSDRGSGNTIYF
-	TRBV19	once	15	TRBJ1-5	TGTGCCTCCAGGGGTGACGGGTCCAGCAATCAGCCCCAGCATTTT	CASRGDGSSNQPQHF
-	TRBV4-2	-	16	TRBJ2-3	TGTGCCAGCAGCCAAGAGACTACTAGATTTACAGATACGCAGTATTTT	CASSQETTRFTDTQYF
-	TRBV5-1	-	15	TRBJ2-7	TGCGCCAGCAGCTTGGGCCGGGGGTTCTCCTACGAGCAGTACTTC	CASSLGRGFSYEQYF
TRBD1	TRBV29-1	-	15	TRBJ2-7	TGCAGCGTTGAAGGGGACAGGGCAAGCCGCTACGAGCAGTACTTC	CSVEGDRASRYEQYF
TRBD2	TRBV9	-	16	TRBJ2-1	TGTGCCAGCAGCTTTTCGGGACTAGCGGGTCCGAATGAGCAGTTCTTC	CASSFSGLAGPNEQFF
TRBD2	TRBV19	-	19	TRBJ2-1	TGTGCCAGTAGTGCTCAAACCCGGGGGGGGACTAGCGGGAGTTTGGAGCAGTTCTTC	CASSAQTRGGTSGSLEQFF
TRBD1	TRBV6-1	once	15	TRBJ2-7	TGTGCCACCGAAACCACGGACAGGAGGCCTTACGAGCAGTACTTC	CATETTDRRPYEQYF
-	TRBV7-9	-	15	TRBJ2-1	TGTGCCAGCAGCCCGACAACCTCGACCTACAATGAGCAGTTCTTC	CASSPTTSTYNEQFF
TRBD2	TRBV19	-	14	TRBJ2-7	TGTGCCAGTAGTACAGCGGGAGGGCCCTACGAGCAGTACTTC	CASSTAGGPYEQYF
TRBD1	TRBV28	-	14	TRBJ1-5	TGTGCCAGCACTCCAGGGGGGGCCAATCAGCCCCAGCATTTT	CASTPGGANQPQHF
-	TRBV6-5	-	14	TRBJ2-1	TGTGCCAGCAGTTACAACAGTTTAGACAATGAGCAGTTCTTC	CASSYNSLDNEQFF
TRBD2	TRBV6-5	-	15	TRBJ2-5	TGTGCCAGCAGTTACTCCCGGACTAGCGGAGAGACCCAGTACTTC	CASSYSRTSGETQYF
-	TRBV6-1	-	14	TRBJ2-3	TGTGCCAGCAGTGCCCTCGTCAAGGCAGATACGCAGTATTTT	CASSALVKADTQYF
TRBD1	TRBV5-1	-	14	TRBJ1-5	TGCGCCAGCAGCAATATACAGGGGGCTGAGCCCCAGCATTTT	CASSNIQGAEPQHF
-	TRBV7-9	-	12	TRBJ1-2	TGTGCCAGCAGCAATACACAGGGAGGCTACACCTTC	CASSNTQGGYTF
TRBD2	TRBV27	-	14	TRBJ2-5	TGTGCCAGCAGTTCACTAGCGGGAAAAGAGACCCAGTACTTC	CASSSLAGKETQYF
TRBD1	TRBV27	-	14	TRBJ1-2	TGTGCCAGCAGTTTGACCAGGGGGAGTGATGGCTACACCTTC	CASSLTRGSDGYTF
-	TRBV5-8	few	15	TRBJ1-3	TGTGCCAGCAGTCTTGGACTGAGTACGAGAAACACCATATATTTT	CASSLGLSTRNTIYF
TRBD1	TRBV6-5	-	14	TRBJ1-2	TGTGCCAGCAGTTTCCTGGACAGGGTGGGCGGCTACACCTTC	CASSFLDRVGGYTF
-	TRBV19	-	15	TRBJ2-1	TGTGCCAGTAGTTCGGGGGCGAGCTCCTACAATGAGCAGTTCTTC	CASSSGASSYNEQFF
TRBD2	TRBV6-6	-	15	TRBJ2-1	TGTGCCAGCAGTCGGGGACTAGCGGGAACCAATGAGCAGTTCTTC	CASSRGLAGTNEQFF
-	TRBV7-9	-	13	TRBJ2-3	TGTGCCAGCAGCTTTGGGACGCTAGATACGCAGTATTTT	CASSFGTLDTQYF